Presented here are 12 T cell receptor beta chains from one specimen sequenced in a study of identifying expanded T cells in peripheral blood. Data came from immunoSEQ multiplex PCR; TCRdb stores just in-frame clones and leaves some out. The sample contains 100,000 to 150,000 clones, roughly 80% of which appear only once. Input material: blood. The origin of the receptors is a person aged 18-70 years in good health.

The chain has TRBV11-3 and TRBJ2-2, with D possibly being TRBD2 (6 bases). Germline CDR1 and CDR2: SGHNT and YENEEA. The CDR3 runs 16 residues. V lost 3 bases and J 1 base, leaving 12 bases between the germline ends. DNA for the CDR3: TGTGCCAGCAGCTTTATGGGGGGACGGAACACCGGGGAGCTGTTTTTT. Translation: CASSFMGGRNTGELFF.

V gene TRBV4-1 combines with J gene TRBJ2-3, with D possibly being TRBD2 (7 bases). This CDR3 spans 16 amino acids. V was pared by 2 bases and J by 5 bases, with 17 bases between. Looked up from germline, CDR1 is MGHRA and CDR2 is YSYEKL. The CDR3 loop reads CASSQLGGGLGDTQYF. The CDR3 DNA reads as TGCGCCAGCAGCCAACTAGGGGGGGGGCTAGGAGATACGCAGTATTTT.

This clone was counted once. This chain uses TRBV6-6 with TRBJ2-1; 7 bases map to TRBD1. Germline CDR1 is MNHNY and CDR2 is SVGAGI (reference sequence). Trimming cost V 6 bases and J 5 bases; bases outside gene matches: 10. The CDR3 consists of 15 residues. The CDR3, as DNA: TGTGCCAGCAGCCCCCAGCACGACAGGGACAATGAGCAGTTCTTC. Translation: CASSPQHDRDNEQFF.

The rearrangement joins TRBV11-2 to TRBJ2-7, with D tentatively TRBD1 or TRBD2 (5 bases each). Germline V gene sequence: CDR1 SGHAT, CDR2 FQNNGV. The V end was cut by 6 bases, the J end by 5 bases, with 14 bases between. The CDR3 length is 13 residues. The CDR3 DNA reads as TGTGCCAGCAGTTTCAGCAGGGACCACGAGCAGTACTTC. It specifies CASSFSRDHEQYF.

The chain combines TRBV6-4 with TRBJ1-1; tentatively, D is TRBD1 (5 bases). The CDR3 consists of 14 residues. CDR1 MRHNA and CDR2 SNTAGT come from the germline V gene. V was trimmed by 7 bases and J by 7 bases, leaving 19 bases between them. Here the CDR3 reads CASTRGPGMGEAFF. The CDR3 coding sequence is TGTGCCAGCACCCGGGGCCCCGGGATGGGTGAAGCTTTCTTT.

CDR3 nucleotide sequence: TGTGCCAGCAGCGCCGACAGGGGGCTTGAAAAACTGTTTTTT. Translation: CASSADRGLEKLFF. V gene TRBV9 combines with J gene TRBJ1-4, with 10 bases lining up with TRBD1. V shed 3 bases and J 7 bases; nucleotides not matched to a gene: 3. The CDR3 totals 14 residues. Germline V lookup: CDR1 SGDLS, CDR2 YYNGEE.

V and J are TRBV19 and TRBJ1-2; D call uncertain. Germline V gene sequence: CDR1 LNHDA, CDR2 SQIVND (reference sequence). With 10 bases removed from V and 6 bases from J, the gap between germline ends came to 21 bases. This CDR3 has 14 residues. CDR3 sequence: CATAFTPRTNGYTF. DNA of the CDR3: TGTGCCACCGCCTTTACACCTAGGACTAATGGCTACACCTTC.

J is TRBJ1-2 and V is TRBV5-4; unclear D gene. Trimming stripped 4 bases from V and 0 bases from J, with 13 bases between. This CDR3 is 15 amino acids long. Per germline, CDR1 SGHNT and CDR2 YYREEE (reference sequence). The CDR3 loop is CASSASPAANYGYTF. CDR3 nucleotides: TGTGCCAGCAGCGCAAGTCCTGCGGCTAACTATGGCTACACCTTC.

The chain has TRBV5-4 and TRBJ1-1; D gene unclear. Germline lookup yields CDR1 SGHNT and CDR2 YYREEE (reference sequence). This CDR3 has 15 amino acids. V shed 3 bases and J shed 1 base, with 13 bases lying between them. CDR3 sequence reads: CASSSPGGRNTEAFF. Written as DNA, the CDR3 is TGTGCCAGCAGCTCCCCCGGAGGCCGGAACACTGAAGCTTTCTTT. Variable domain in full (rest from reference TRBV5-4 and TRBJ1-1): ETGVTQSPTHLIKTRGQQVTLRCSSQSGHNTVSWYQQALGQGPQFIFQYYREEENGRGNFPPRFSGLQFPNYSSELNVNALELDDSALYLCASSSPGGRNTEAFFGQGTRLTVV.

The chain is built from TRBV30 and TRBJ1-2, with TRBD1 matching over 9 bases. The CDR3 is 12 amino acids. With V trimmed by 6 bases and J by 2 bases, 1 base remained unmatched. Germline V gives CDR1 GTSNPN, CDR2 SVGIG (reference sequence). CDR3 loop: CACGQGNYGYTF. In nucleotides, the CDR3 is TGTGCCTGCGGACAGGGGAACTATGGCTACACCTTC.

The J gene is TRBJ1-1, the V gene TRBV4-3; TRBD1 matches at 9 bases. This CDR3 has 14 amino acids. V was pared by 4 bases and J by 2 bases, with 2 bases of the junction left unmatched. Per the germline V gene, CDR1 is LGHNA and CDR2 is YSLEER. CDR3 coding DNA: TGCGCCAGCAGCCTGACAGGGGGAAACACTGAAGCTTTCTTT. It yields the protein CASSLTGGNTEAFF.

The V call is TRBV10-3, the J call TRBJ1-2, with 9 bases identical to TRBD1. The CDR3 spans 15 residues. Germline V gene sequence: CDR1 ENHRY, CDR2 SYGVKD. V lost 3 bases to trimming and J lost 6 bases; unmatched junction nucleotides: 8. For the CDR3, the DNA is TGTGCCATCAGTGAACGGATACAGGGGGCGGATGGCTACACCTTC. Translating it yields CAISERIQGADGYTF.